This T cell receptor (beta chain) appears in the sequencing data of a study of blood T cell repertoires in COVID-19. Original processing notes: Estimation of nucleated cell counts was performed using reference gene primer amplification. Some clones are missing from TCRdb's copy, which holds only in-frame ones; the method was immunoSEQ multiplex PCR. That table is the source of V, J and clone size, and D and trimming were worked out from the DNA. The sample contains under 150,000 clones, 75% to 95% of which appear only once. The CDR3 runs 14 residues. V gave up 2 bases and J gave up 4 bases, with 11 bases separating them. Germline loops: CDR1 KGHSH, CDR2 LQKENI.

The sample taken for sequencing was peripheral blood. The V gene is TRBV18, the J gene TRBJ2-5; D uncertain. This receptor was taken from a human donor with active COVID-19. The donor label of this sample is uncertain. For the CDR3, the DNA is TGTGCCAGCTCACCATCCTCTAAGATAGAGACCCAGTACTTC. Encoded protein: CASSPSSKIETQYF.